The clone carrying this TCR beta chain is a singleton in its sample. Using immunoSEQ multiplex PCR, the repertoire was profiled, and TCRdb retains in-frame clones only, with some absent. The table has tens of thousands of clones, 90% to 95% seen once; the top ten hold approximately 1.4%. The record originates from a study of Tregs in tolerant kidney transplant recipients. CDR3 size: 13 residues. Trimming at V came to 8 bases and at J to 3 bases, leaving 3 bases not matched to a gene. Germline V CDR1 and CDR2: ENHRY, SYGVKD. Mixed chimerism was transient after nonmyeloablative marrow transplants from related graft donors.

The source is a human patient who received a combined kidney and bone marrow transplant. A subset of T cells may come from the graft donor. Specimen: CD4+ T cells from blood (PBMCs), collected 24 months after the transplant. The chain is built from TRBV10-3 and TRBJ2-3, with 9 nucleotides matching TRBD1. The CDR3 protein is CAIGQGSTDTQYF. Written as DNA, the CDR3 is TGTGCCATCGGACAGGGGAGTACAGATACGCAGTATTTT.